What follows are 9 T cell receptor beta chains derived from one specimen sequenced in a study of blood T cell repertoires in COVID-19. Profiled with immunoSEQ multiplex PCR; TCRdb holds only in-frame clones, not every one. This sample has some 96,000 clones; over 80% occur once, and the top ten carry about 10%. Sequences were obtained from peripheral blood. The receptors shown here come from a human donor in a cohort sampled during active COVID-19.

V and J are TRBV3-1 (or the pseudogene TRBV3-2) and TRBJ2-4; D is possibly TRBD1 (5 bases). The germline gives CDR1 LGHDT, CDR2 YNNKEL (reference sequence). With 4 bases removed from V and 0 bases from J, the gap between germline ends came to 13 bases. The CDR3 has 16 residues. CDR3 bases: TGTGCCAGCAGCCTGCGACAGCAACTAGCCAAAAACATTCAGTACTTC. This encodes CASSLRQQLAKNIQYF.

The V and J genes are TRBV11-2 and TRBJ2-1, with TRBD2 matching 13 bases. V dropped 2 bases and J dropped 10; count of bases not matched to a gene: 8. Germline loops: CDR1 SGHAT, CDR2 FQNNGV. There are 16 residues in the CDR3. CDR3 bases: TGTGCCAGCAGCTTACCCGGACTAGCGGGAGACCAGGAGCAGTTCTTC. Amino acids: CASSLPGLAGDQEQFF.

This chain joins TRBV19 and TRBJ1-5, with D possibly being TRBD1 (6 bases). The V gene's germline CDR1 is LNHDA and CDR2 SQIVND (reference sequence). CDR3 length equals 16 residues. With 5 bases removed from V and 2 bases from J, the gap between germline ends came to 16 bases. The CDR3 DNA reads TGTGCCAGTAGTCCTTTGGACAGCGCGGGCAATCAGCCCCAGCATTTT. Protein: CASSPLDSAGNQPQHF.

The rearrangement uses TRBV6-6 and TRBJ1-5; D is ambiguous. V shed 6 bases and J shed 4 bases, with 10 bases lying between them. CDR1 and CDR2 from the germline V gene are MNHNY and SVGAGI (reference sequence). This CDR3 has 13 residues. The CDR3 DNA reads TGTGCCAGCAGCCAAGCCCCTAATCAGCCCCAGCATTTT. It yields the protein CASSQAPNQPQHF.

This rearrangement joins TRBV6-6 to TRBJ2-7; tentatively, D is TRBD2 (7 bases). Trimming left V 5 bases short and J 2 bases short, with 22 bases between. This CDR3 has 17 amino acids. CDR1 MNHNY and CDR2 SVGAGI come from the germline V gene (reference sequence). CDR3 coding DNA: TGTGCCAGCAGTCAAACCCTATGGGGGGGGCCGACCTACGAGCAGTACTTC. It encodes CASSQTLWGGPTYEQYF.

The CDR3 DNA reads as TGTGCCAGCAGTATTACTAGCGGGAGAAACAATGAGCAGTTCTTC. Amino acids: CASSITSGRNNEQFF. The genes are TRBV6-6 and TRBJ2-1, with 11 positions matching TRBD2. Germline V gene lookup returns CDR1 MNHNY and CDR2 SVGAGI (reference sequence). Trimming removed 5 bases from V and 5 bases from J; junction bases left unmatched: 5. The CDR3 has 15 amino acids.

The chain recombines TRBV6-6 with TRBJ1-5, with D hard to call. The V end was cut by 6 bases, the J end by 2 bases, with 17 bases between. Germline CDR1 reads MNHNY; CDR2 reads SVGAGI (reference sequence). CDR3 length: 16 residues. The CDR3 loop is CASSTSGRRGNQPQHF. In nucleotides, the CDR3 is TGTGCCAGCAGCACCTCCGGGAGGAGAGGCAATCAGCCCCAGCATTTT.

The chain couples TRBV30 to TRBJ2-2; a possible D gene is TRBD2 (5 bases). V dropped 0 bases and J dropped 1 base, with 6 bases sitting between them. The germline gives CDR1 GTSNPN, CDR2 SVGIG (reference sequence). This CDR3 is built from 14 residues. CDR3 sequence reads: CAWSVSVNTGELFF. DNA for the CDR3: TGTGCCTGGAGTGTTAGCGTGAACACCGGGGAGCTGTTTTTT.

The V call is TRBV7-2, the J call TRBJ1-1; TRBD1 might be the D (6 bases). This CDR3 is 15 amino acids long. V was cut by 1 base and J by 4 bases, with 13 bases left in between. The V gene's germline CDR1 is SGHTA and CDR2 FQGNSA. CDR3 DNA: TGTGCCAGCAGCTTAGAGGCGGGGGGCTTCACTGAAGCTTTCTTT. This encodes CASSLEAGGFTEAFF.